Listed below are T cell receptor beta chains from one sample, sequenced in a study of control samples from healthy donors and cancer patients. Profiled with immunoSEQ multiplex PCR; TCRdb holds only in-frame clones, not every one. The sample shows 130,000 or so clones, more than 70% of them seen only once. Sequencing was done on a sample of blood. Receptor source: a man aged 45-60 years in good health. The CDR3 runs from the conserved cysteine through the conserved F or W. Fields, in order: D gene, V gene, clone size, J gene, CDR3 DNA, CDR3 protein. The D gene is left open where the match is weak. Rows give clone size only sometimes, using once, few, many, or a class for an expanded clone.

>NA|TRBV5-6|NA|TRBJ2-7
TGTGCCAGCAGCTCTACCCGGCGGTGGTGGGAGCAGTACTTC
CASSSTRRWWEQYF
>NA|TRBV16|once|TRBJ1-1
TGTGCCAGCAGCCCTATAGTTGGAGCGAACACTGAAGCTTTCTTT
CASSPIVGANTEAFF
>NA|TRBV7-2|NA|TRBJ2-3
TGTGCCAGCAGCAACCCACCTTCAGATACGCAGTATTTT
CASSNPPSDTQYF
>NA|TRBV3-1/TRBV3-2|once|TRBJ1-6
TGTGCCAGCAGAGGGGCTGGTGGGGGGGTTAATTCACCCCTCCACTTT
CASRGAGGGVNSPLHF
>NA|TRBV15|NA|TRBJ1-1
TGTGCCACCAGCAGAGATACAGGACCCACTGAAGCTTTCTTT
CATSRDTGPTEAFF
>NA|TRBV29-1|NA|TRBJ2-5
TGCAGCGTTCCCGGGGGAAGTGAGACCCAGTACTTC
CSVPGGSETQYF
>TRBD2|TRBV18|NA|TRBJ2-1
TGTGCCAGCTCACTCCTACCTAGTACTAGCGGGGGTGCTAATGAGCAGTTCTTC
CASSLLPSTSGGANEQFF
>TRBD1|TRBV7-6|NA|TRBJ2-7
TGTGCCAGCAGCTTATCGCGGGACAGGGGACTTACCTCCTACGAGCAGTACTTC
CASSLSRDRGLTSYEQYF
>NA|TRBV30|NA|TRBJ2-7
TGTGCCTGGAGTGTTGGGGCCTCCTACGAGCAGTACTTC
CAWSVGASYEQYF
>NA|TRBV5-8|NA|TRBJ1-2
TGTGCCAGCAGCTTGGGTGCTACCACCCACTATGGCTACACCTTC
CASSLGATTHYGYTF
>NA|TRBV12-3/TRBV12-4|NA|TRBJ1-1
TGTGCCAGCAACGTAGGGGGGCCCACTGAAGCTTTCTTT
CASNVGGPTEAFF
>NA|TRBV11-2|many|TRBJ2-7
TGTGCCAGCAGCTTAGTTGGGCAGGGGACCTACGAGCAGTACTTC
CASSLVGQGTYEQYF
>NA|TRBV2|NA|TRBJ2-5
TGTGCCAGCAGTGAATCTAGGGGGAGGGAGACCCAGTACTTC
CASSESRGRETQYF
>NA|TRBV5-1|once|TRBJ1-2
TGCGCCAGCAGCCCCTTAGAGCAGAGACCCTATGGCTACACCTTC
CASSPLEQRPYGYTF
>NA|TRBV10-3|NA|TRBJ2-3
TGTGCCATCAGTGAGTCGGGCAGGCCAGATACGCAGTATTTT
CAISESGRPDTQYF
>TRBD2|TRBV7-2|NA|TRBJ2-3
TGTGCCAGCAGCTTAGCCGTGACTAGCGGCACAGATACGCAGTATTTT
CASSLAVTSGTDTQYF